A single sample is the source of the 26 T cell receptor beta chains below, sequenced in a study of blood T cell repertoires in COVID-19 (TCRdb year 2020). Libraries were built with the immunoSEQ multiplex PCR assay. In its TCRdb copy, this immuneACCESS table keeps in-frame sequences only and misses some clones. Where compared with another copy, unresolved V genes explain less than half of these, and the others have no known cause. Recorded for this sample are about 200,000 clones; 65% to 90% of them occurred a single time. The ten largest make up 3% to 4% of the sample. The material sequenced was PBMCs or T cells enriched from blood (not recorded which). These receptors were collected from a middle-aged woman with acute COVID-19.

This clone was recorded once. The chain links TRBV15 to TRBJ2-7; 8 positions agree with TRBD2. Germline loops: CDR1 LNHNV, CDR2 YYDKDF (reference sequence). V lost 0 bases to trimming and J lost 2 bases; unmatched junction nucleotides: 6. The length of the CDR3 is 16 residues. The CDR3 nucleotides are TGTGCCACCAGCAGAGATGGGCGGGGGGCCCCCTACGAGCAGTACTTC. It encodes CATSRDGRGAPYEQYF.

CDR3 protein: CATSDSTVNTGELFF. The DNA for the CDR3 is TGTGCCACCAGTGATTCGACAGTCAACACCGGGGAGCTGTTTTTT. V is TRBV24-1 and J is TRBJ2-2, with a tentative D call TRBD1 (5 bases). Germline CDR1 reads KGHDR; CDR2 reads SFDVKD. V lost 2 bases and J 2 bases, leaving 8 bases between the germline ends. The CDR3 is 15 amino acids.

This sequence joins TRBV27 and TRBJ1-2, with 9 bases identical to TRBD1. The J segment lost 4 bases and the V segment lost 6 bases, leaving 6 bases of the junction unmatched. CDR3 length equals 14 residues. The germline CDR1 and CDR2 sequences are MNHEY and SMNVEV (reference sequence). CDR3 in amino acids: CASRGTGQSYGYTF. In nucleotides, the CDR3 is TGTGCCAGCAGGGGGACAGGGCAGTCCTATGGCTACACCTTC.

This clone was recorded a few times. The CDR3 loop is CASSLTGTELRQFF. CDR3 DNA: TGTGCCAGCAGCTTAACCGGAACGGAGCTAAGGCAGTTCTTC. The chain is built from TRBV7-3 and TRBJ2-1, with D unresolved. In germline, CDR1 is SGHTA, CDR2 FQGTGA. Trimming shortened V by 0 bases and J by 12 bases, and 15 bases separated the two germline ends. This CDR3 contains 14 residues.

The chain is built from TRBV12-5 and TRBJ1-5, with TRBD1 matching 9 bases. The ends lost 5 bases at V and 4 bases at J; junction bases unmatched: 12. Germline loops: CDR1 LGHNT, CDR2 FRNRAP. The CDR3 has 17 amino acids. The CDR3 DNA reads TGTGCTAGTGGTCCTCGGCCCGGGACAGGGAGGAATCAGCCCCAGCATTTT. It yields the protein CASGPRPGTGRNQPQHF.

This clone was seen a single time. The V and J genes are TRBV3-1 (or the pseudogene TRBV3-2) and TRBJ2-3, with D possibly being TRBD1 (7 bases). CDR3 length equals 15 residues. CDR1 is LGHDT and CDR2 is YNNKEL in the germline V gene (reference sequence). V lost 2 bases and J lost 4, with 13 bases in between. The CDR3 coding sequence is TGTGCCAGCAGCCAACGGCAGGGGGGAGCAGATACGCAGTATTTT. Translation gives CASSQRQGGADTQYF.

This CDR3 reads CASSATGIRTFYEQYF. The CDR3 nucleotides read TGTGCCAGTAGTGCAACCGGGATCAGGACCTTCTACGAGCAGTACTTC. The chain recombines TRBV19 with TRBJ2-7, with D perhaps matching TRBD2 (5 bases). The CDR3 has 16 residues. The V end was cut by 5 bases, the J end by 3 bases, with 20 bases between. CDR1 LNHDA and CDR2 SQIVND come from the germline V gene (reference sequence).

The table lists this clone with a few counts. This chain links TRBV4-2 with TRBJ1-4; D is unresolved. CDR1 is LGHNA and CDR2 is YNFKEQ in the germline V gene. V was pared by 3 bases and J by 4 bases, with 12 bases between. CDR3 length equals 15 residues. The CDR3: CASSHPRGDNEKLFF. CDR3 coding DNA: TGTGCCAGCAGCCACCCCCGGGGAGATAATGAAAAACTGTTTTTT.

The gene calls are TRBV24-1 and TRBJ2-1; 10 bases map to TRBD2. This CDR3 has 16 amino acids. J was trimmed by 7 bases and V by 9 bases; bases with no gene match: 14. Germline CDR1 is KGHDR and CDR2 is SFDVKD. The CDR3 DNA reads TGTGCCACCGGGGATCCTCAGCGGGAGGGAAATAATGAGCAGTTCTTC. Its translation is CATGDPQREGNNEQFF.

The rearrangement links TRBV7-3 to TRBJ1-3; 7 bases map to TRBD1. The CDR3 contains 15 residues. The V segment lost 3 bases and the J segment 4 bases; nucleotides outside the gene matches: 6. Germline V gene lookup returns CDR1 SGHTA and CDR2 FQGTGA. CDR3: CASSFAGGWGNTIYF. CDR3 nucleotide sequence: TGTGCCAGCAGCTTCGCAGGGGGATGGGGAAACACCATATATTTT.

The gene calls are TRBV10-3 and TRBJ1-2, with 10 bases lining up with TRBD1. Germline V gives CDR1 ENHRY, CDR2 SYGVKD. CDR3 length: 14 amino acids. V was clipped by 6 bases and J by 4 bases; unmatched bases: 5. CDR3 in amino acids: CAIRGTGATYGYTF. The CDR3 DNA reads as TGTGCCATCAGGGGGACAGGGGCAACCTATGGCTACACCTTC.

The V gene is TRBV7-3, the J gene TRBJ2-5; a weak D match, TRBD2 (5 bases). The germline gives CDR1 SGHTA, CDR2 FQGTGA. With 1 base removed from V and 3 bases from J, the gap between germline ends came to 6 bases. This CDR3 has 13 amino acids. The CDR3 region has the DNA TGTGCCAGCAGCTTAAACGGGGAAGAGACCCAGTACTTC. Protein sequence: CASSLNGEETQYF.

This rearrangement joins TRBV6-5 to TRBJ1-6; 8 bases are a match to TRBD1. There are 15 residues in the CDR3. V dropped 7 bases and J dropped 7; count of bases not matched to a gene: 9. Germline V lookup: CDR1 MNHEY, CDR2 SVGAGI. CDR3 loop: CASTLDRGNNSPLHF. Here the CDR3 DNA reads TGTGCCAGCACCCTCGACAGGGGAAACAATTCACCCCTCCACTTT.

This clone was observed once. The chain has TRBV27 and TRBJ1-2, with TRBD1 matching 11 bases. V was pared by 6 bases and J by 7 bases, with 13 bases of the junction left unmatched. CDR1 is MNHEY, CDR2 SMNVEV, per germline (reference sequence). The CDR3 loop spans 16 amino acids. CDR3 amino acids: CASRGVLDRGLGGYTF. CDR3 in DNA: TGTGCCAGCAGGGGAGTCTTGGACAGGGGGCTTGGTGGCTACACCTTC.

This sequence joins TRBV7-2 and TRBJ2-7, with 11 bases fitting TRBD2. Germline CDR1 SGHTA, CDR2 FQGNSA. The junction had 9 bases not matched to a gene; V was cut back by 1 base and J by 4 bases. This CDR3 is built from 17 residues. The CDR3 region is CASSLVTSGSGGYEQYF. DNA for the CDR3: TGTGCCAGCAGCTTAGTTACTAGCGGGAGTGGAGGTTACGAGCAGTACTTC.

The rearrangement joins TRBV2 to TRBJ1-1, with D unresolved. Germline values: CDR1 SNHLY, CDR2 FYNNEI. The CDR3 consists of 13 residues. The V gene lost 3 bases and the J gene lost 8 bases, with 13 bases spanning the gap. CDR3 protein: CASSDTGPFEAFF. In nucleotides, the CDR3 is TGTGCCAGCAGTGACACGGGTCCCTTCGAAGCTTTCTTT.

The chain combines TRBV2 with TRBJ2-7, with D perhaps matching TRBD1 (6 bases). This CDR3 has 13 amino acids. Germline CDR1 is SNHLY and CDR2 is FYNNEI. V gave up 7 bases and J gave up 3 bases, with 13 bases separating them. CDR3 nucleotides: TGTGCCAGCAATCGAGGGGGTTTCTACGAGCAGTACTTC. Protein product: CASNRGGFYEQYF. The whole variable domain, remainder taken from reference TRBV2 and TRBJ2-7, is EPEVTQTPSHQVTQMGQEVILRCVPISNHLYFYWYRQILGQKVEFLVSFYNNEISEKSEIFDDQFSVERPDGSNFTLKIRSTKLEDSAMYFCASNRGGFYEQYFGPGTRLTVT.

The table lists this clone with a few counts. This chain joins TRBV6-6 and TRBJ2-3, with TRBD2 matching over 11 bases. Trimming at V came to 7 bases and at J to 3 bases, leaving 6 bases not matched to a gene. The CDR3 spans 15 residues. Germline-derived CDR1 and CDR2 are MNHNY and SVGAGI (reference sequence). The CDR3 here is CASKMGTSGTDTQYF. The CDR3 nucleotides read TGTGCCAGCAAAATGGGGACTAGCGGTACAGATACGCAGTATTTT.

J is TRBJ2-7 and V is TRBV5-4; 7 bases are shared with TRBD1. The germline CDR1 and CDR2 sequences are SGHNT and YYREEE (reference sequence). The CDR3 is 14 amino acids. V lost 0 bases and J lost 2; bases outside the gene matches: 2. As DNA, the CDR3 is TGTGCCAGCAGCTTGGACAGGGGACCCTACGAGCAGTACTTC. Its translation: CASSLDRGPYEQYF.

CDR3 residues: CASSSFLQKSSYNSPLHF. CDR3 coding DNA: TGTGCCAGCAGTTCCTTTTTACAGAAGAGCTCCTATAATTCACCCCTCCACTTT. This chain joins TRBV27 and TRBJ1-6; D call uncertain. Trimming shortened V by 4 bases and J by 0 bases, and 16 bases separated the two germline ends. The V gene's germline CDR1 is MNHEY and CDR2 SMNVEV (reference sequence). The CDR3 sequence is 18 residues long.

The chain has TRBV18 and TRBJ2-5; 10 positions match TRBD1. Germline lookup yields CDR1 KGHSH and CDR2 LQKENI. V was clipped by 3 bases and J by 3 bases; unmatched bases: 7. This CDR3 has 16 residues. CDR3 nucleotide sequence: TGTGCCAGCTCACCCAAACCGGGACAGGGGAAAGAGACCCAGTACTTC. Translated: CASSPKPGQGKETQYF.

The CDR3 here is CASSVSDGPINQYF. In nucleotides, the CDR3 is TGTGCCAGCAGCGTATCCGATGGGCCCATAAACCAGTACTTC. J is TRBJ2-5 and V is TRBV9; no clear D. Trimming cost V 1 base and J 10 bases, with 17 bases left between them. CDR3 size: 14 residues. CDR1 and CDR2 (germline): SGDLS, YYNGEE.

The gene calls are TRBV28 and TRBJ2-7; 7 nucleotides agree with TRBD2. Germline V lookup: CDR1 MDHEN, CDR2 SYDVKM. The trim removed 5 bases at V and 2 bases at J, leaving 6 bases unmatched. CDR3 length: 14 amino acids. The CDR3, as DNA: TGTGCCAGCAGTATACCTAGCGGTGCCTACGAGCAGTACTTC. Its translation: CASSIPSGAYEQYF.

J is TRBJ2-5 and V is TRBV18, with TRBD1 matching 8 bases. Trimming took 4 bases from V and 3 from J; bases not matched to a gene: 1. CDR3 length equals 13 residues. Germline values: CDR1 KGHSH, CDR2 LQKENI. The CDR3 DNA reads TGTGCCAGCTCACGACAGGGGAAAGAGACCCAGTACTTC. Translating gives CASSRQGKETQYF.

This clone was counted once. This sequence joins TRBV5-1 and TRBJ2-3, with D possibly matching TRBD2 (6 bases). This CDR3 spans 15 amino acids. V lost 0 bases to trimming and J lost 3 bases, with 11 bases between them. Germline V gene lookup returns CDR1 SGHRS and CDR2 YFSETQ. The CDR3 DNA reads TGCGCCAGCAGCTTGGGACCTGGAGGGACAGATACGCAGTATTTT. Its translation: CASSLGPGGTDTQYF.

The V call is TRBV6-5, the J call TRBJ2-3; 10 bases match TRBD1. This CDR3 comprises 14 residues. V gave up 6 bases and J gave up 1 base; unmatched junction bases: 1. Germline V gives CDR1 MNHEY, CDR2 SVGAGI. Here the CDR3 DNA reads TGTGCCAGCAGAGGGACAGGGGGCACAGATACGCAGTATTTT. The encoded protein is CASRGTGGTDTQYF.